This passage covers 18 T cell receptor beta chains from one sample sequenced in a study of T-cell reconstitution after alpha-beta-depleted transplantation in children. As it was prepared, the TCRbeta library received unique molecular identifiers. TCRdb analysed the PCR reads with MiXCR anew, one entry per CDR3 protein. The sample includes 190,000 or so distinct CDR3 sequences, 13% to 15% seen only once; the top ten take over 10%. The material sequenced was PBMCs from the stem cell graft donor, taken from the stem cell graft. The source is a human donor who donated a stem cell graft to a child with acute lymphoblastic leukemia.

This clonotype showed up many times. V and J are TRBV6-5 and TRBJ2-5; a possible D gene is TRBD1 (6 bases). CDR3 length equals 13 residues. Germline CDR1 MNHEY, CDR2 SVGAGI. The V end lost 5 bases, the J end lost 1 base, and 8 bases lay between the germline ends. As DNA, the CDR3 is TGTGCCAGCAGTCGACAGGCCCAAGAGACCCAGTACTTC. Translated, it gives CASSRQAQETQYF.

This clonotype appeared once. Here the CDR3 reads CASSEPQGAREQFF. The CDR3 DNA is TGCGCCAGCAGTGAGCCCCAGGGGGCCCGGGAGCAGTTCTTC. The rearrangement joins TRBV10-1 to TRBJ2-1; 8 nucleotides match TRBD1. Germline V lookup: CDR1 WNHNN, CDR2 SYGVQD (reference sequence). The ends lost 2 bases at V and 10 bases at J; junction bases unmatched: 7. The CDR3 is 14 amino acids.

This clonotype has ten or more counts. The chain combines TRBV7-9 with TRBJ1-2; D is uncertain. V dropped 3 bases and J dropped 2 bases, with 16 bases sitting between them. Germline CDR1 SEHNR, CDR2 FQNEAQ (reference sequence). The CDR3 consists of 16 residues. The CDR3 region has the DNA TGTGCCAGCAGCTTTCCTAAGACACAGAAGAACTATGGCTACACCTTC. Translation gives CASSFPKTQKNYGYTF.

This clonotype occurred a few times. The CDR3: CASSFFPGQGVNTEAFF. In nucleotides, the CDR3 is TGTGCCAGCAGCTTCTTTCCGGGACAGGGGGTGAACACTGAAGCTTTCTTT. V usage is TRBV7-9 and J usage is TRBJ1-1, with 11 nucleotides matching TRBD1. This CDR3 comprises 17 residues. Trimming cost V 3 bases and J 0 bases; bases outside gene matches: 6. Germline values: CDR1 SEHNR, CDR2 FQNEAQ (reference sequence).

This clonotype has ten or more counts. The J gene is TRBJ2-5, the V gene TRBV5-1; tentative D call: TRBD2 (5 bases). CDR1 is SGHRS, CDR2 YFSETQ, per germline. The V end lost 0 bases, the J end lost 3 bases, and 6 bases lay between the germline ends. The CDR3 totals 13 residues. The chain's CDR3 is CASSLGEKETQYF. CDR3 DNA sequence: TGCGCCAGCAGCTTGGGGGAGAAAGAGACCCAGTACTTC.

Here the CDR3 DNA reads TGCAGTGCTAGGGCCAGCGGGAGGGCAGCCAAAAACATTCAGTACTTC. This codes for CSARASGRAAKNIQYF. This chain connects TRBV20-1 to TRBJ2-4; 10 bases are a match to TRBD2. J gave up 0 bases and V 3 bases, and 5 bases lay outside the gene matches. Germline V gives CDR1 DFQATT, CDR2 SNEGSKA (reference sequence). The CDR3 is made up of 16 amino acids.

This clonotype came up a few times. The rearrangement joins TRBV20-1 to TRBJ2-7, with a weak D call TRBD2 (6 bases). V gave up 7 bases and J gave up 0 bases, with 13 bases separating them. Looked up from germline, CDR1 is DFQATT and CDR2 is SNEGSKA (reference sequence). The CDR3 is 13 amino acids. The CDR3 protein is CSVYAGSSYEQYF. Written as DNA, the CDR3 is TGCAGTGTTTATGCGGGGAGCTCCTACGAGCAGTACTTC.

This clonotype was seen just once. A read error is possible here, since a much larger clone lies one base away. The chain combines TRBV29-1 with TRBJ1-1; no definite D call. CDR1 and CDR2 from the germline V gene are SQVTM and ANQGSEA. The germline V and J ends were trimmed by 7 bases and 3 bases, with 15 bases remaining between them. The CDR3 runs 13 residues. Written as DNA, the CDR3 is TGCAGCGGTGCGTATGGTACGGACACTGAAGCTTTCTTT. The encoded protein is CSGAYGTDTEAFF. Full variable domain (rest looked up from reference TRBV29-1 and TRBJ1-1): SAVISQKPSRDICQRGTSLTIQCQVDSQVTMMFWYRQQPGQSLTLIATANQGSEATYESGFVIDKFPISRPNLTFSTLTVSNMSPEDSSIYLCSGAYGTDTEAFFGQGTRLTVV.

This clonotype was counted many times. This rearrangement joins TRBV4-1 to TRBJ2-2; D call uncertain. This CDR3 region has 14 residues. Germline loops: CDR1 MGHRA, CDR2 YSYEKL. The V end was cut by 4 bases, the J end by 4 bases, with 10 bases between. CDR3 in amino acids: CASSLLDFTGELFF. The CDR3 DNA sequence: TGCGCCAGCAGCCTCCTAGACTTCACCGGGGAGCTGTTTTTT.

The chain couples TRBV14 to TRBJ2-1; D is possibly TRBD2 (5 bases). The germline V gene has CDR1 SGHDN and CDR2 FVKESK. Deletions cut 4 bases from V and 6 bases from J, with 13 bases between. CDR3 length equals 14 residues. CDR3 bases: TGTGCCAGCAGCCCTTTTAGCGCGGTCAATGAGCAGTTCTTC. Its translation is CASSPFSAVNEQFF.

This clonotype was seen many times. J is TRBJ2-1 and V is TRBV5-7; D unresolved. TRBV5-7 carries the ORF label, with uncertain function. CDR3 length equals 15 residues. Deletions cut 2 bases from V and 0 bases from J, with 9 bases between. The CDR3 protein is CASSFAHRSYNEQFF. CDR3 nucleotides: TGTGCCAGCAGCTTCGCCCACCGCTCCTACAATGAGCAGTTCTTC.

The J gene is TRBJ1-1, the V gene TRBV12-3 or TRBV12-4; the match to TRBD1 covers 7 bases. V gave up 5 bases and J gave up 5 bases; unmatched junction bases: 14. The length of the CDR3 is 16 residues. The CDR3 here is CASSQGGGGGRTEAFF. CDR3 bases: TGTGCCAGCAGTCAAGGGGGGGGAGGGGGCCGGACTGAAGCTTTCTTT.

There are many counts of this clonotype. The chain employs TRBV28 and TRBJ1-1, with D possibly being TRBD1 (5 bases). CDR1 and CDR2 from the germline V gene are MDHEN and SYDVKM. The CDR3 is 14 amino acids. V lost 3 bases and J 5 bases, leaving 13 bases between the germline ends. The CDR3, as DNA: TGTGCCAGCAGTTTGGCAGGGTCGGGGACTGAAGCTTTCTTT. This sequence encodes CASSLAGSGTEAFF.

This clonotype appeared many times. The chain carries TRBV4-1 and TRBJ2-1; TRBD2 might be the D (5 bases). This CDR3 spans 17 amino acids. Germline V gene lookup returns CDR1 MGHRA and CDR2 YSYEKL. V was pared by 4 bases and J by 0 bases, with 16 bases between. The CDR3 DNA reads as TGCGCCAGCAGCCCCTTGGGCGGGCAGAGCTCCTACAATGAGCAGTTCTTC. It codes for CASSPLGGQSSYNEQFF.

There are many counts of this clonotype. The rearrangement uses TRBV20-1 and TRBJ2-7; maybe TRBD2 (6 bases). Germline V CDR1 and CDR2: DFQATT, SNEGSKA (reference sequence). This CDR3 contains 14 residues. Trimming shortened V by 1 base and J by 7 bases, and 17 bases separated the two germline ends. CDR3 nucleotide sequence: TGCAGTGCTAGAGGGCTAGCGCCTTCGGGTGAGCAGTACTTC. This gives the protein CSARGLAPSGEQYF.

This clonotype was observed a handful of times. The chain links TRBV13 to TRBJ2-7, with 9 bases aligning to TRBD2. Looked up from germline, CDR1 is PRHDT and CDR2 is FYEKMQ (reference sequence). V was clipped by 2 bases and J by 3 bases; unmatched bases: 5. The CDR3 loop spans 15 amino acids. The CDR3 bases are TGTGCCAGCAGCTTACGGGCGGGAGGGGGCTACGAGCAGTACTTC. It yields the protein CASSLRAGGGYEQYF.

This clonotype was observed at least ten times. This sequence joins TRBV7-8 and TRBJ2-7; 12 nucleotides match TRBD2. This CDR3 has 18 residues. The germline CDR1 and CDR2 sequences are SGHVS and FQNEAQ. J lost 6 bases, V lost 4 bases, and 16 bases had no gene match. The CDR3 DNA is TGTGCCAGCAGCTCGAGACTAGCGGGAGCCACAATTAGCCCCGAGCAGTACTTC. Encoded protein: CASSSRLAGATISPEQYF. Filled out from reference TRBV7-8 and TRBJ2-7, the complete variable domain reads GAGVSQSPRYKVAKRGQDVALRCDPISGHVSLFWYQQALGQGPEFLTYFQNEAQLDKSGLPSDRFFAERPEGSVSTLKIQRTQQEDSAVYLCASSSRLAGATISPEQYFGPGTRLTVT.

This clonotype was seen many times. This chain uses TRBV29-1 with TRBJ2-7, with 10 bases lining up with TRBD2. CDR1 is SQVTM and CDR2 is ANQGSEA in the germline V gene. CDR3 length: 14 amino acids. The trim removed 4 bases at V and 2 bases at J, leaving 5 bases unmatched. The CDR3 here is CSVVSSGRTYEQYF. The CDR3 DNA reads TGCAGCGTTGTTAGTAGCGGGAGGACCTACGAGCAGTACTTC.